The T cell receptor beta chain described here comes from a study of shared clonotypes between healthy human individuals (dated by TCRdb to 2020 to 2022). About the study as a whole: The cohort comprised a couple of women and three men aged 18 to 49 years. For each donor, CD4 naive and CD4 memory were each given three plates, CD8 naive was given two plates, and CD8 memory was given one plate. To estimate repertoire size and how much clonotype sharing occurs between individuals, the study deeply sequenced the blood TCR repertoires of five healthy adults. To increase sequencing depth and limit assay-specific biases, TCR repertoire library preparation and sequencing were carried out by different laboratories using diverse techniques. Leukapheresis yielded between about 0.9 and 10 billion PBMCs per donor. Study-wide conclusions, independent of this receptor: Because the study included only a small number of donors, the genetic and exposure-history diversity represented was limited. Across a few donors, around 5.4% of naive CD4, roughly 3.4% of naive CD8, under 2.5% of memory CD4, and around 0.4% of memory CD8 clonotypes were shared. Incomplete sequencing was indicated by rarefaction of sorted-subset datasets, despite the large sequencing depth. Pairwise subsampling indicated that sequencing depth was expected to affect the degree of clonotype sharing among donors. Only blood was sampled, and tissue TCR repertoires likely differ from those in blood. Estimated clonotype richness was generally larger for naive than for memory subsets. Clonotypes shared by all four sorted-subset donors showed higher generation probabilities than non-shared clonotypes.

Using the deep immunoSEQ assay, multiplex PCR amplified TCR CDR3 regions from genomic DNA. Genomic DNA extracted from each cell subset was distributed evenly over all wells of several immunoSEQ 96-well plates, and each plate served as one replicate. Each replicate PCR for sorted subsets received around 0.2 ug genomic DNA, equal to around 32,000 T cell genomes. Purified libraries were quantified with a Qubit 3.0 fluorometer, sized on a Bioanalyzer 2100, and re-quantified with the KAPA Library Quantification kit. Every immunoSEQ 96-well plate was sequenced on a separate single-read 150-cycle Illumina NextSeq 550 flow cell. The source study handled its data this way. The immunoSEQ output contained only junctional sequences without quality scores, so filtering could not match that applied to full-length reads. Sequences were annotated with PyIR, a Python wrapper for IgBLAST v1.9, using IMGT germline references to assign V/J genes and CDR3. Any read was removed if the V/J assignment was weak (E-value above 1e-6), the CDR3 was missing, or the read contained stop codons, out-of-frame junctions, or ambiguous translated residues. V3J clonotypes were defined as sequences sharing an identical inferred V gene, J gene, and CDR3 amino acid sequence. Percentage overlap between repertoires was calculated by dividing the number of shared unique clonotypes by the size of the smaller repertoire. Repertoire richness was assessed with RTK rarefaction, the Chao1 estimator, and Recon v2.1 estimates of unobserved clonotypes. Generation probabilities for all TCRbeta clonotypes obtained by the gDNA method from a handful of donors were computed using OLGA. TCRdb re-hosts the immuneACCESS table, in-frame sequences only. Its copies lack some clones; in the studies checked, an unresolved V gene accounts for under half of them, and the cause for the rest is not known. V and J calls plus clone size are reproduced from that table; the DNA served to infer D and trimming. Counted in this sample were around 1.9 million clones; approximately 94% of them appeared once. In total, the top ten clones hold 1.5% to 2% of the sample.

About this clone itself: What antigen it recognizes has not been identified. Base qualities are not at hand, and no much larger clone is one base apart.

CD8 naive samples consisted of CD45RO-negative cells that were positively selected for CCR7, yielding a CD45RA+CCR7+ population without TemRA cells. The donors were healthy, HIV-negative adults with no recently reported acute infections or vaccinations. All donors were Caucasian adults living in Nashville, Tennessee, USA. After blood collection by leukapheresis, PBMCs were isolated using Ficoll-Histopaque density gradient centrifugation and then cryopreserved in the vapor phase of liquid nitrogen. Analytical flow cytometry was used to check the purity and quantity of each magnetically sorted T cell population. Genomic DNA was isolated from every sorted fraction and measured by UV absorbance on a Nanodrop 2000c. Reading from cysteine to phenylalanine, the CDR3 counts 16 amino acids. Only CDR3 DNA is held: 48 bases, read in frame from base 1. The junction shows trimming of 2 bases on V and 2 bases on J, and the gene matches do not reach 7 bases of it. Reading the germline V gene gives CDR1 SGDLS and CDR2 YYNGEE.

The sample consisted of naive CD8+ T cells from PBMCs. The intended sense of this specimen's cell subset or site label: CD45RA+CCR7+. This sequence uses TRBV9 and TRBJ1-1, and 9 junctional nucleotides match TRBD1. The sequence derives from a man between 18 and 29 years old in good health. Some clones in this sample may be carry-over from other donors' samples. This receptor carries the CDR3 CASSVGQGGGNTEAFF. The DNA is TGTGCCAGCAGCGTGGGACAGGGCGGGGGAAACACTGAAGCTTTCTTT.